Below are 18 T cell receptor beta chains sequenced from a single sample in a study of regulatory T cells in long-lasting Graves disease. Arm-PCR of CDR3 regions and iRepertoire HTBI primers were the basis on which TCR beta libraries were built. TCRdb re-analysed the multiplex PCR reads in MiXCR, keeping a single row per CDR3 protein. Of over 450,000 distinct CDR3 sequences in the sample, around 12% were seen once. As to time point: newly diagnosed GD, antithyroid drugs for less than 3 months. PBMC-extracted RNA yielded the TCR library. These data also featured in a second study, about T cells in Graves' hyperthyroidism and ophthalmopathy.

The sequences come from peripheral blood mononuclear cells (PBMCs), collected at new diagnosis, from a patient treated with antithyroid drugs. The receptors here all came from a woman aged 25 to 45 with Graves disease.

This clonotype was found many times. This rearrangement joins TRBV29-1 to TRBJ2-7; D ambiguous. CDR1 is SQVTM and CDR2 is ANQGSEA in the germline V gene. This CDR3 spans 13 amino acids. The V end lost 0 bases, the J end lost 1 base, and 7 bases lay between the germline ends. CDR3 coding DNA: TGCAGCGTTGAAGATGACGGATCCTACGAGCAGTACTTC. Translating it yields CSVEDDGSYEQYF.

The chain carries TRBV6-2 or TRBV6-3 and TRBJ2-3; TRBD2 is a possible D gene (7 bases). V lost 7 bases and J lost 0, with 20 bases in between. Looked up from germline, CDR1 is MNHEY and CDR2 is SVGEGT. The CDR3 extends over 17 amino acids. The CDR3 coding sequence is TGTGCCAGCACCGGGGGGCAGCCCTATCGTAGCACAGATACGCAGTATTTT. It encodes CASTGGQPYRSTDTQYF.

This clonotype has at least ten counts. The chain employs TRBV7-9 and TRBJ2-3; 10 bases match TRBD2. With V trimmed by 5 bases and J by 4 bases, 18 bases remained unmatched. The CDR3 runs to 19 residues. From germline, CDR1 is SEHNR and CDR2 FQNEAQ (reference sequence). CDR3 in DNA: TGTGCCAGCAGCCTGGTCGTGTTGATAGCGGGAGGCCCCCCAGATACGCAGTATTTT. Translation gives CASSLVVLIAGGPPDTQYF.

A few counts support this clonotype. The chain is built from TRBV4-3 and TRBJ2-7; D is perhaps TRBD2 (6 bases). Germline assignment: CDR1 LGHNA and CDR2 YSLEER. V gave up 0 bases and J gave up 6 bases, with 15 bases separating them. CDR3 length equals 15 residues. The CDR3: CASSQDLGGSREQYF. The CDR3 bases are TGCGCCAGCAGCCAAGATCTTGGGGGGAGTCGCGAGCAGTACTTC.

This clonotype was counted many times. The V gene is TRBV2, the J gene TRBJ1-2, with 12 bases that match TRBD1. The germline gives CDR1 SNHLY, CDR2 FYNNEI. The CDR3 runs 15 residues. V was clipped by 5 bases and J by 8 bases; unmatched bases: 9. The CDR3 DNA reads TGTGCCAGCAGTCGGCCGGGACAGGGGGCGGCCGGCTACACCTTC. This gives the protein CASSRPGQGAAGYTF. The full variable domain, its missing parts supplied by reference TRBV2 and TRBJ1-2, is EPEVTQTPSHQVTQMGQEVILRCVPISNHLYFYWYRQILGQKVEFLVSFYNNEISEKSEIFDDQFSVERPDGSNFTLKIRSTKLEDSAMYFCASSRPGQGAAGYTFGSGTRLTVV.

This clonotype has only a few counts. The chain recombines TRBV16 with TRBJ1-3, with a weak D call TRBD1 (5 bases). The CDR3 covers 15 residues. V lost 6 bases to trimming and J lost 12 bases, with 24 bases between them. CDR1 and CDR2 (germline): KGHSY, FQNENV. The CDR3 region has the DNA TGTGCCAGCAGTCGCGACCGGGACTCTCCAGAGGACATATATTTT. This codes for CASSRDRDSPEDIYF. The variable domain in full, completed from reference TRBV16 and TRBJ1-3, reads GEEVAQTPKHLVRGEGQKAKLYCAPIKGHSYVFWYQQVLKNEFKFLISFQNENVFDETGMPKERFSAKCLPNSPCSLEIQATKLEDSAVYFCASSRDRDSPEDIYFGEGSWLTVV.

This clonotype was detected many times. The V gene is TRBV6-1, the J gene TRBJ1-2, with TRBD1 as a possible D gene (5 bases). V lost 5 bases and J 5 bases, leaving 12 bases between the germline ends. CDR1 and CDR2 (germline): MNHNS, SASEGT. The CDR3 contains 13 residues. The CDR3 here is CASSKAGYYGYTF. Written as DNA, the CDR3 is TGTGCCAGCAGTAAGGCAGGGTATTATGGCTACACCTTC.

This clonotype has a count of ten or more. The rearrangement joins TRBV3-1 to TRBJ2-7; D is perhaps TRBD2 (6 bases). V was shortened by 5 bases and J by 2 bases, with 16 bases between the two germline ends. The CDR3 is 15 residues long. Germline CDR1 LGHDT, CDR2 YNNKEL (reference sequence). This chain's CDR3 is CASSESSSGAYEQYF. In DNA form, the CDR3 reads TGTGCCAGCAGCGAGTCGTCTTCGGGAGCCTACGAGCAGTACTTC.

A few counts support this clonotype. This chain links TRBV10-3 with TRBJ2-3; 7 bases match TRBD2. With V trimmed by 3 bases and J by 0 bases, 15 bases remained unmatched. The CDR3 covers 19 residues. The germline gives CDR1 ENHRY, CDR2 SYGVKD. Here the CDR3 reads CAISELGGSHFGSTDTQYF. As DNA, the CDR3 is TGTGCCATCAGTGAATTAGGCGGGAGCCATTTCGGGAGCACAGATACGCAGTATTTT.

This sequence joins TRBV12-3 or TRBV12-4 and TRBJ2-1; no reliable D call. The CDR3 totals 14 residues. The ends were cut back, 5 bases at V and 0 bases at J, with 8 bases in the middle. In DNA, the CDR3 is TGTGCCAGCAGTGTCTTTAGCTCCTACAATGAGCAGTTCTTC. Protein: CASSVFSSYNEQFF.

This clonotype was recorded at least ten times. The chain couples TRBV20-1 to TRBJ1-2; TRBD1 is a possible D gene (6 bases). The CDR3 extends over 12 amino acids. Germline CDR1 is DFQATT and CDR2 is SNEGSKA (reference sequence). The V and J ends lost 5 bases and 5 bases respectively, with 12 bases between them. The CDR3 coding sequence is TGCAGTGCTCTAAGGGGGGGATATGGCTACACCTTC. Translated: CSALRGGYGYTF.

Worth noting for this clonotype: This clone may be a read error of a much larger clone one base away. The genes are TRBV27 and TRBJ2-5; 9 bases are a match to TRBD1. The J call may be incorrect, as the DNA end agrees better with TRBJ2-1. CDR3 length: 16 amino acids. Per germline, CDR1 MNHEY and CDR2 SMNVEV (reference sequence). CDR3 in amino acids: CASSLWGTGTYNKQFF. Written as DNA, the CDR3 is TGTGCCAGCAGTTTATGGGGGACAGGGACCTACAATAAGCAGTTCTTC.

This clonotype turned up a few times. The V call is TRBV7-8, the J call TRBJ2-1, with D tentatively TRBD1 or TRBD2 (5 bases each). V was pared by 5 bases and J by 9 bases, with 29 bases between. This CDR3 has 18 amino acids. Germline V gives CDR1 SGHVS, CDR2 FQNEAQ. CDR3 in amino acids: CASSLPAGTPGISSEQFF. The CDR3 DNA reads TGTGCCAGCAGCCTGCCCGCCGGGACCCCGGGCATTTCCAGTGAGCAGTTCTTC.

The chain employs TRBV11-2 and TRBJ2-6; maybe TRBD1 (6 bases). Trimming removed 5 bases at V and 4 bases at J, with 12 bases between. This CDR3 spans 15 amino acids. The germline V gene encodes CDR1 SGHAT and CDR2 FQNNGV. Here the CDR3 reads CASSQHRAGANVLTF. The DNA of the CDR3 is TGTGCCAGCAGCCAACACAGGGCCGGGGCCAACGTCCTGACTTTC.

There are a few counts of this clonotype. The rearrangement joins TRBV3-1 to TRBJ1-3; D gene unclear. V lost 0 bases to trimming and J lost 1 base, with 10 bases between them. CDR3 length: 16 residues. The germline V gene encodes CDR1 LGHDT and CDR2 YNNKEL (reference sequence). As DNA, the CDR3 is TGTGCCAGCAGCCAAGATCTTGGCGGTTCTGGAAACACCATATATTTT. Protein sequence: CASSQDLGGSGNTIYF.

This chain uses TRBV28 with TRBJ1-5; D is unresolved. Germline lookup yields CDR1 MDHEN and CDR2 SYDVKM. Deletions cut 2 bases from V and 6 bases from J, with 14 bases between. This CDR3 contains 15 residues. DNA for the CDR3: TGTGCCAGCAGTTTACCGGGCCGTCCTTGTCAGCCCCAGCATTTT. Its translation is CASSLPGRPCQPQHF.

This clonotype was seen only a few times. CDR3 sequence reads: CATSRTGDTQYF. DNA for the CDR3: TGTGCCACCAGCAGAACGGGGGATACGCAGTATTTT. This chain uses TRBV15 with TRBJ2-3; D perhaps matches TRBD2 (5 bases). This CDR3 is built from 12 residues. Germline V gene data show CDR1 as LNHNV and CDR2 as YYDKDF (reference sequence). Between the trimmed V and J ends, which lost 2 bases and 6 bases, there was a span of 6 bases.

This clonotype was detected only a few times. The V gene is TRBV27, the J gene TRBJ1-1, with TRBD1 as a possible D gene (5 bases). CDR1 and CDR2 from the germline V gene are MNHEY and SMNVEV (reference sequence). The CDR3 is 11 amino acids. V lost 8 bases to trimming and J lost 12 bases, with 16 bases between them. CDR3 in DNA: TGTGCCAGCCGATTGGGGGGGGGAACTTTCTTT. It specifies CASRLGGGTFF.